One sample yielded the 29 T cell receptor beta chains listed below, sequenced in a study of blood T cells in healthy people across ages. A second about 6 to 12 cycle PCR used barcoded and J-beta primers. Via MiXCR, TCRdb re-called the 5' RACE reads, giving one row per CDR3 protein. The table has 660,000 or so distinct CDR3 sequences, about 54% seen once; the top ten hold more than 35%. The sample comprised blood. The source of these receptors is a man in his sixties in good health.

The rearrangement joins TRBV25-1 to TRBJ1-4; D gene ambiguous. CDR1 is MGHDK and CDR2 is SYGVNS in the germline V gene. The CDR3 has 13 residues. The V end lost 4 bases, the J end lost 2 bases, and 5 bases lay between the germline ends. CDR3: CASSGHTNEKLFF. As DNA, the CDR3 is TGTGCCAGCAGTGGTCACACTAATGAAAAACTGTTTTTT.

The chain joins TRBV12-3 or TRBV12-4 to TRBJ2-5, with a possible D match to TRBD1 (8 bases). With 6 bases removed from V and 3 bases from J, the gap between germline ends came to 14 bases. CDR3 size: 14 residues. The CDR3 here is CASSPTGGEETQYF. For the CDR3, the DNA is TGTGCCAGCAGCCCCACAGGGGGGGAAGAGACCCAGTACTTC.

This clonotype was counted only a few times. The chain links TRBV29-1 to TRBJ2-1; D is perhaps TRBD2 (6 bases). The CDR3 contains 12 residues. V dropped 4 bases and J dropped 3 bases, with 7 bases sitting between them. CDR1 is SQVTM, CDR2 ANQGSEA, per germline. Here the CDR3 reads CSVGAGYNEQFF. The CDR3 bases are TGCAGCGTTGGAGCGGGCTACAATGAGCAGTTCTTC.

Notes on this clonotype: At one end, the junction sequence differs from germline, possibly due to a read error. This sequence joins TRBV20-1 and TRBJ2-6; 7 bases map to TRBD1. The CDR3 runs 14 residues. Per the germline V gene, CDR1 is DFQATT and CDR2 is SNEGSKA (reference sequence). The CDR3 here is CSASDRAGANVQTF. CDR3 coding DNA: TGCAGTGCTTCCGACAGGGCTGGGGCCAACGTCCAGACTTTC.

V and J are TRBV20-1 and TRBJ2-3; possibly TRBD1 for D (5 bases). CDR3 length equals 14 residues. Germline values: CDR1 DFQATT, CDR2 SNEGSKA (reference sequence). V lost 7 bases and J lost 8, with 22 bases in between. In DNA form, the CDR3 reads TGCAGTGACAGGAGCCCGGGTCCCAGGACTACGCAGTATTTT. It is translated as CSDRSPGPRTTQYF.

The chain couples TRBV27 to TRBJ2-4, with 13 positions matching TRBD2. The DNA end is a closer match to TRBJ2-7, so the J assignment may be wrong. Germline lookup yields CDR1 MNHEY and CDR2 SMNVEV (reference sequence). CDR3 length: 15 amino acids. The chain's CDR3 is CASSDGLAGVYEQYF. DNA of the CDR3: TGTGCCAGCAGCGACGGACTAGCGGGAGTATACGAGCAGTACTTC.

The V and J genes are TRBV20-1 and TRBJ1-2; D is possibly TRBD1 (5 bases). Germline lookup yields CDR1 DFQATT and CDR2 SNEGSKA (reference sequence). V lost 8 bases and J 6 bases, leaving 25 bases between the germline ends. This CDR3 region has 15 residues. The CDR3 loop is CSPYRPGGGSNGYTF. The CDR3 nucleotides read TGCAGTCCCTACCGACCCGGGGGGGGGAGTAATGGCTACACCTTC.

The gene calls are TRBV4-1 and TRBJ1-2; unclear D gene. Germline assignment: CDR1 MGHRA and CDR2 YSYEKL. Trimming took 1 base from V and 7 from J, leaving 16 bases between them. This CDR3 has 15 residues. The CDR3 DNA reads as TGCGCCAGCAGCCAAGTTGGCGCAGGTCGGGGTGGCTACACCTTC. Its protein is CASSQVGAGRGGYTF.

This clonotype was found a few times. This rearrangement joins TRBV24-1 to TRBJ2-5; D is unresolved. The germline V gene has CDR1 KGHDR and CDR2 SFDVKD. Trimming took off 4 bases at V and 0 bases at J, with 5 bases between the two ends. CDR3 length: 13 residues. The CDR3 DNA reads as TGTGCCACCAGTGAGGCGTACCAAGAGACCCAGTACTTC. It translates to CATSEAYQETQYF.

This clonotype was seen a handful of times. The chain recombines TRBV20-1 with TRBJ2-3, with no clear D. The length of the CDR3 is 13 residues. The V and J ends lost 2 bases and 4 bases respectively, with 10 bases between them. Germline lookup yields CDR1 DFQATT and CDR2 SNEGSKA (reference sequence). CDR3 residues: CSARPDGPDTQYF. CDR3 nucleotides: TGCAGTGCTAGACCCGACGGACCAGATACGCAGTATTTT.

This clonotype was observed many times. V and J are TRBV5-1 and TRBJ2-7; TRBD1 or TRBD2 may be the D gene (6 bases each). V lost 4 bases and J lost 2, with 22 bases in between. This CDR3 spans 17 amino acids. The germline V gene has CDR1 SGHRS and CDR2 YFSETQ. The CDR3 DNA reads TGCGCCAGCAGCAAACAGGGAGCTGAACGGGGGCCCTACGAGCAGTACTTC. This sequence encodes CASSKQGAERGPYEQYF.

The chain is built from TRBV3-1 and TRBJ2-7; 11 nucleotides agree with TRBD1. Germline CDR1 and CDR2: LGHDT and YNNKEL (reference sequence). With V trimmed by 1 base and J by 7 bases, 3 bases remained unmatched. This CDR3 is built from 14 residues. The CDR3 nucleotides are TGTGCCAGCAGCCAAGGGGACAGGGGGGAAGAGCAGTACTTC. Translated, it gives CASSQGDRGEEQYF.

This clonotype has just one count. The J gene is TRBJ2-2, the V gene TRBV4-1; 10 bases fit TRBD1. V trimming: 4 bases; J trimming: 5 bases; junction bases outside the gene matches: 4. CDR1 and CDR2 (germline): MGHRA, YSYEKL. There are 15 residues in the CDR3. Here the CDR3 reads CASSLTGGWTGELFF. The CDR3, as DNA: TGCGCCAGCAGCCTGACAGGGGGCTGGACCGGGGAGCTGTTTTTT.

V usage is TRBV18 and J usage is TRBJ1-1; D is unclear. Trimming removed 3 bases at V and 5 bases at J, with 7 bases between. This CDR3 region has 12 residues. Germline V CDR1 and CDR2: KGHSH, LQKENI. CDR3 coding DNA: TGTGCCAGCTCACCTATCGGTACTGAAGCTTTCTTT. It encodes CASSPIGTEAFF.

For the CDR3, the DNA is TGTGCCATCAGTGAAACGAGGGGGATTGGGGAGACCCAGTACTTC. Translation: CAISETRGIGETQYF. The chain joins TRBV10-3 to TRBJ2-5; weak D call: TRBD1 (6 bases). Germline loops: CDR1 ENHRY, CDR2 SYGVKD. CDR3 length: 15 amino acids. V gave up 3 bases and J gave up 5 bases, with 16 bases separating them.

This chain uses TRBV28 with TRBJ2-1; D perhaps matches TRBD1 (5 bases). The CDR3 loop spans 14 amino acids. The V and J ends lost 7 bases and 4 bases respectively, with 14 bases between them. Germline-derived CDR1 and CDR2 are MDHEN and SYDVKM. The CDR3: CASTLDTAYNEQFF. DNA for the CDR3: TGTGCCAGCACCTTGGACACGGCGTACAATGAGCAGTTCTTC.

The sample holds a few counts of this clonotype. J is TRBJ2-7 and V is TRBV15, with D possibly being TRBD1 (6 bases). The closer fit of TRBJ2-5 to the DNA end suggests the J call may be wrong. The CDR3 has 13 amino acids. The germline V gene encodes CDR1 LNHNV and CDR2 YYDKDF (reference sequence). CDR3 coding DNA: TGTGCCACCAGCATGGACAGAGGGGAGACCCAGTACTTC. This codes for CATSMDRGETQYF.

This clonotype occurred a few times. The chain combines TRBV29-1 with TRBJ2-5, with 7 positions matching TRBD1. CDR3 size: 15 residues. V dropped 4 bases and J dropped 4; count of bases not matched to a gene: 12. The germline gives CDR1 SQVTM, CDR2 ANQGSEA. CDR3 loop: CSVVGYRGKLETQYF. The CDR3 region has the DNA TGCAGCGTTGTCGGTTACAGGGGTAAACTAGAGACCCAGTACTTC.

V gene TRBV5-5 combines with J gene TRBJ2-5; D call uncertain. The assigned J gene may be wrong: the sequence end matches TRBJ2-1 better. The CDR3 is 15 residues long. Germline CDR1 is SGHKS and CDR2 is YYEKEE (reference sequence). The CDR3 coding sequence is TGTGCCAGCAGCTTGGGACCTAACTTCCAAGAGACCCAGTTCTTC. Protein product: CASSLGPNFQETQFF.

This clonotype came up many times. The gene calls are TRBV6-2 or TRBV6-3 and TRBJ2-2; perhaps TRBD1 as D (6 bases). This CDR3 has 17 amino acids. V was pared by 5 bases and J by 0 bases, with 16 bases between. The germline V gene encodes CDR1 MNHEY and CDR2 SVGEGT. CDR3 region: CASSPYRVGANTGELFF. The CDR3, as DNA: TGTGCCAGCAGTCCCTACAGGGTGGGGGCGAACACCGGGGAGCTGTTTTTT.

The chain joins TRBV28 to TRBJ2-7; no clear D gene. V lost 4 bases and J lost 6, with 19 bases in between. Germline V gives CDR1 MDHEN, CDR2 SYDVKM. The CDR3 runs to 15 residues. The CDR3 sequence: CASSSGPANRVEQYF. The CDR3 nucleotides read TGTGCCAGCAGTTCCGGACCGGCTAATAGGGTCGAGCAGTACTTC.

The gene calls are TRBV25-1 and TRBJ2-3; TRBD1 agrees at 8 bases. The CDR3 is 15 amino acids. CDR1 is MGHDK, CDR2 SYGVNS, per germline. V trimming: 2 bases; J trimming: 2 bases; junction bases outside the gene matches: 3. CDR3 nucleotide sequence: TGTGCCAGCAGTGAACAGGGGGCTCACACAGATACGCAGTATTTT. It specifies CASSEQGAHTDTQYF.

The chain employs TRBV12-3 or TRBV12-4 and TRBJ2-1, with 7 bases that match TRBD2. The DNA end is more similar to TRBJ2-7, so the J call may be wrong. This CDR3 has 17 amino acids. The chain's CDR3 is CASSSQRLQRGTGEQYF. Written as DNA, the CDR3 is TGTGCCAGCAGTTCCCAAAGACTACAGCGGGGAACGGGTGAGCAGTACTTC.

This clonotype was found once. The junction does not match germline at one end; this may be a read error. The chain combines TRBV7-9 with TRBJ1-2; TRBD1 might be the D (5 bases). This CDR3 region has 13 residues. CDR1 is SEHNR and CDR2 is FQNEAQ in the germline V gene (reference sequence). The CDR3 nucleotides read TGTGTCAGCAGCTTTACAGGTAGCTATGGCTACACCTTC. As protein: CVSSFTGSYGYTF.

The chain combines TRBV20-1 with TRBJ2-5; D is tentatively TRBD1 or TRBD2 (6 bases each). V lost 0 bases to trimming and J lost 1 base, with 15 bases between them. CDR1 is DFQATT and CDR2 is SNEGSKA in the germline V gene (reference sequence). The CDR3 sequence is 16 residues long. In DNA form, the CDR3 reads TGCAGTGCTAGAGATCCGAGCTCGGGGGCCCAAGAGACCCAGTACTTC. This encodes CSARDPSSGAQETQYF.

The CDR3 sequence is CSVGQGRNSPLHF. DNA of the CDR3: TGCAGCGTTGGACAGGGGAGAAATTCACCCCTCCACTTT. The V and J genes are TRBV29-1 and TRBJ1-6; 8 nucleotides agree with TRBD1. Germline CDR1 SQVTM, CDR2 ANQGSEA. J was trimmed by 7 bases and V by 4 bases; bases with no gene match: 3. The CDR3 has 13 amino acids.

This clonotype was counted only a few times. CDR3 DNA: TGTGCCAGCACCGGGACTAGCGGGGTAGACTACGAGCAGTACTTC. Residues: CASTGTSGVDYEQYF. J is TRBJ2-7 and V is TRBV6-1; 13 positions match TRBD2. Germline CDR1 MNHNS, CDR2 SASEGT. The CDR3 extends over 15 amino acids. J gave up 3 bases and V 7 bases, and 6 bases lay outside the gene matches.

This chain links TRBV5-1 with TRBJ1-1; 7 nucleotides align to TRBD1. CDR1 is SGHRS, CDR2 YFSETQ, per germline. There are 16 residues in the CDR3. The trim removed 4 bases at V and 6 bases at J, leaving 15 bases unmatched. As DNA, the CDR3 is TGCGCCAGCAGCCCACCGACAGGGAAGGGACACGCTGAAGCTTTCTTT. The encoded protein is CASSPPTGKGHAEAFF.

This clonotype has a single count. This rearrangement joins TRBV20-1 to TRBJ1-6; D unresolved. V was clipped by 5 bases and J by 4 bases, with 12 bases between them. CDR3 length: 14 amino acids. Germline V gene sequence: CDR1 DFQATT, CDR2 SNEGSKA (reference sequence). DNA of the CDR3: TGCAGTGCTGAGGTGTCAGGTTATAATTCACCCCTCCACTTT. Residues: CSAEVSGYNSPLHF.